The TCR beta chain described here comes from a study of regulatory T cells in long-lasting Graves disease. About the research overall: Persistence in Graves' disease required over 5 years of antithyroid drugs plus positive TSH receptor antibodies. Study-wide results and limits: Clonotypes that were public and shared totalled 2,741 in persistent patients versus 900 to 1,000 in new patients.

The time point is: persistent/refractory GD, antithyroid drugs over 5 years with positive TRAb. The authors made the TCR library using RNA they extracted from PBMCs. V lost 6 bases, J lost 0 bases, and 20 bases lay in between. Germline V lookup: CDR1 MNHEY, CDR2 SMNVEV (reference sequence). The CDR3 sequence is 18 residues long. The table lists this clonotype with many counts. The target antigen is unknown. HTBI primers from iRepertoire and Arm-PCR of CDR3 regions yielded the TCR beta libraries. Using its own MiXCR run on the multiplex PCR reads, TCRdb lists one record per CDR3 protein. The sample records approximately 440,000 distinct CDR3 sequences, around 24% being singletons.

This TCR was sampled from a female donor with Graves disease. The source material was peripheral blood mononuclear cells (PBMCs), sampled when the disease was refractory, from a patient treated with antithyroid drugs. The chain couples TRBV27 to TRBJ1-4; tentative D call: TRBD1 (5 bases). CDR3 sequence: CASSFSGGVSSTNEKLFF. DNA of the CDR3: TGTGCCAGCAGCTTCTCCGGAGGGGTTAGTTCAACTAATGAAAAACTGTTTTTT.